Below, one T cell receptor (beta chain) is given with its context. Its antigen is undetermined. This entry comes from a study of T cell responses to AZD1222 COVID-19 vaccine. Overall study results and limits: The study identified only a handful of AZD1222 recipients as seropositive at baseline. There were vaccine-associated CD4 TCRs across spike, dominant at 160-218 and 743-854.

V lost 3 bases and J lost 0, with 7 bases in between. Germline lookup yields CDR1 SGDLS and CDR2 YYNGEE. The CDR3 length is 14 residues. Profiled with immunoSEQ multiplex PCR; TCRdb holds only in-frame clones, not every one. The table lists about 100,000 clones, about 88% of them singletons. Sequencing used peripheral blood, obtained on day 0 of AZD1222 vaccination. The rearrangement links TRBV9 to TRBJ1-3; D is uncertain. The sequence derives from an adult in good health. DNA for the CDR3: TGTGCCAGCAGCGCGGTCGTCTCTGGAAACACCATATATTTT. It encodes CASSAVVSGNTIYF.